This TCR beta chain was found in a study of T-cell reconstitution after alpha-beta-depleted transplantation in children. Notes on the study in general: Reportedly, roughly two months post-transplant, alpha-beta T cells arose from several hundred expanded graft clones. A year had passed since transplant, and T-cell counts and diversity by then came mostly from newly produced T cells.

To note about this clonotype: Its antigen is still unknown.

CDR1 and CDR2 from the germline V gene are DFQATT and SNEGSKA (reference sequence). CDR3 length: 15 residues. Trimming left V 3 bases short and J 2 bases short, with 14 bases between. The library targeted TCRbeta and was prepared with unique molecular identifiers. TCRdb analysed the PCR reads with MiXCR anew, one entry per CDR3 protein. The table includes hundreds of thousands of distinct CDR3 sequences, around 13% detected once. This material consisted of PBMCs, taken before TCRalphabeta/CD19-depleted stem cell transplant. The TCR originated in a girl aged 2 to 9 with congenital amegakaryocytic thrombocytopenia, due to receive a stem cell transplant. The gene calls are TRBV20-1 and TRBJ1-5; TRBD1 might be the D (5 bases). The CDR3 DNA reads TGCAGTGCTAGGGTCGGGGGGTGGGGCAATCAGCCCCAGCATTTT. It translates to CSARVGGWGNQPQHF.